The T cell receptor beta chain under discussion was sequenced for a study of cytomegalovirus exposure and HLA in healthy donors. The donors belonged to the approximately 120-subject validation cohort, separate from the roughly 710-subject first cohort. About this clone itself: Its antigen is still unknown.

Sequenced by immunoSEQ multiplex PCR; TCRdb stores in-frame clones only, minus some. The profile shows 55,000 to 70,000 clones, roughly nine tenths of them singletons. Whole-study findings and limits: Cytomegalovirus-associated status was assigned to about 150 TCR beta chains. Published work reported that the classifier diagnosed cytomegalovirus status with high specificity and sensitivity.

This CDR3 region has 14 residues. Per the germline V gene, CDR1 is MNHEY and CDR2 is SMNVEV (reference sequence). Trimming took 0 bases from V and 4 from J, leaving 9 bases between them. V and J are TRBV27 and TRBJ1-2; perhaps TRBD1 as D (6 bases). Sample: PBMCs. The TCR originated in a woman aged 30 to 39 in good health and CMV-seronegative. CDR3 bases: TGTGCCAGCAGTTTATCTATAGGGGGCTATGGCTACACCTTC. Translating gives CASSLSIGGYGYTF.